This T cell receptor beta chain was captured by sequencing in a study of blood T cell repertoires in COVID-19 (dated by TCRdb to about 2020). Notes on the research overall: Samples covering the acute and convalescent phases of COVID-19 were provided by collaborators in the United States, Italy and Spain. Samples came from the ongoing ImmuneRACE study (first 160 participants) plus 1,254 subjects from 6 global collaborators. Deeply sampled blood TCRbeta repertoires from subjects exposed to, actively infected with, or recovered from COVID-19 were included in the dataset. The material from the prospective study consisted of cDNA or gDNA derived from T cells, B-cell-depleted T cells, or PBMCs. A de-identified subject ID, COVID-19 status, age in years and sex were almost always included in the sample metadata. The repertoires were released in a freely available public database intended as a resource for research on the immune response to SARS-CoV-2. Where available, HLA class I and class II types were obtained from metadata supplied by the sample provider rather than from assay-based typing.

The paper's findings and limits, for the study overall: How much clinical and demographic metadata was included differed by source and by participant, and the metadata was provided uncurated.

Enrolling through a virtual design, the prospective study's participants ranged in age from about 18 to 89 years and lived across roughly 24 United States geographic areas. In the prospective study, cohorts were assigned on the basis of participant-reported clinical history obtained from a screening survey and a study questionnaire. Recovered participants in ImmuneRACE Cohort 3 were defined by two consecutive negative NP/OP PCR tests, clearance by a healthcare professional, or resolution of symptoms. Each participant in the prospective study had whole blood, serum and a nasopharyngeal or oropharyngeal swab collected by mobile phlebotomists. Participants in the prospective study had the option to provide additional blood draws and questionnaires over an approximately 2-month period. Before DNA extraction, blood samples from the prospective study were shipped at room temperature or frozen. The immunoSEQ Assay, a bias-controlled multiplex PCR, was used to amplify TCRbeta CDR3 regions from genomic DNA. The original pipeline was this. The number of nucleated cells in each sample was estimated by amplification of reference gene primers within the assay. To quantify the absolute abundance of each unique TCRbeta CDR3 rearrangement, sequence reads were collapsed and filtered. For each sample, productive Simpson clonality was calculated as the square root of Simpson's diversity index across productive rearrangements. The immuneACCESS repertoire file appears here via TCRdb, limited to in-frame rearrangements. These files lack a portion of the clones; in checked studies, under half of the deficit traces to unresolved V genes, and the cause of the others is not known. D and trimming come from the DNA, and the V and J calls and clone size come from that table. The table for this sample lists approximately 350,000 clones; roughly four fifths of them were counted only once. Together, the top ten hold approximately 5.4% of the sample.

CDR1 DFQATT and CDR2 SNEGSKA are derived from the germline V gene (reference sequence). V loses 3 bases, J loses 7 bases, and the germline ends lie 13 bases apart. The CDR3 goes from the cysteine to the phenylalanine over 13 residues. The read is trimmed to its CDR3 DNA, 39 bases read in frame from base 1. Comment on this clone: The antigen it recognizes is unknown. Base quality data are lacking; no much larger clone is found one base away.

The sequencing sample was made of PBMCs or T cells enriched from blood (not recorded which). The rearrangement combines TRBV20-1 with TRBJ1-5, with a weak D call of TRBD1 (5 bases match). This sequence originates from a woman in her forties or fifties who had recovered from COVID-19. CDR3 reads: CSASYQGGQPQHF. The sequence in DNA is TGCAGTGCTAGTTACCAGGGTGGACAGCCCCAGCATTTT.